The source of this TCR beta chain is a study of Graves' ophthalmopathy and Graves' hyperthyroidism. This clonotype turned up a few times. The authors enrolled newly diagnosed hyperthyroidism patients aged 18 to 65 with under 2 months' duration. The diagnosis combined clinical symptoms, thyroxine, TRAb, thyroid ultrasound and orbital computed tomography scans. Over 9.5 ml of fresh blood yielded the PBMCs by density gradient. From RNA, the CDR3 regions of TCR beta chains were amplified and sequenced. The first-round RT-PCR employed HTBI primers together with the Qiagen OneStep RT-PCR kit. A multiplex PCR was then performed as the second round. TCRdb processed the multiplex PCR reads anew with MiXCR; each CDR3 protein has one entry. The sample includes about 370,000 distinct CDR3 sequences, about a sixth of them seen just once. J gave up 7 bases and V 4 bases, and 5 bases lay outside the gene matches. The CDR3 length is 14 residues. Germline lookup yields CDR1 SGHRS and CDR2 YFSETQ.

The sequencing sample was made of peripheral blood. This TCR derives from an adult woman with stable Graves' hyperthyroidism. The chain carries TRBV5-1 and TRBJ2-2; 9 bases match TRBD1. CDR3 protein: CASSQQGAGGELFF. The CDR3 region has the DNA TGCGCCAGCAGCCAACAGGGGGCCGGCGGGGAGCTGTTTTTT.